The 14 T cell receptor beta chains reported below all come from one sample, sequenced in a study of OX40 agonist ivuxolimab in advanced cancers. Generated by immunoSEQ multiplex PCR, the TCRdb table keeps only in-frame clones and is missing some. This sample has 70,000 to 95,000 clones, with 86% found just once. Sequencing used CD4+ or CD8+ T cells sorted from blood, obtained in a trial of the OX40 agonist ivuxolimab. These receptors were taken from an adult with an advanced solid tumor such as melanoma, head and neck, liver or kidney cancer.

This clone was counted a few times. This chain links TRBV9 with TRBJ1-6; 8 bases map to TRBD1. This CDR3 comprises 15 residues. The ends lost 2 bases at V and 7 bases at J; junction bases unmatched: 5. Looked up from germline, CDR1 is SGDLS and CDR2 is YYNGEE. The CDR3 sequence is CASSVHGQGNSPLHF. The CDR3 DNA is TGTGCCAGCAGCGTGCATGGACAGGGAAATTCACCCCTCCACTTT.

The chain couples TRBV7-2 to TRBJ2-6; no clear D. Trimming took off 1 base at V and 2 bases at J, with 6 bases between the two ends. The CDR3 runs 15 residues. Germline V gene sequence: CDR1 SGHTA, CDR2 FQGNSA. The CDR3 DNA is TGTGCCAGCAGCTTAGTCGGTGCTGGGGCCAACGTCCTGACTTTC. Amino acid sequence: CASSLVGAGANVLTF.

This clone was seen more than once but under ten times. The rearrangement uses TRBV7-2 and TRBJ2-1, with D possibly matching TRBD2 (6 bases). The germline CDR1 and CDR2 sequences are SGHTA and FQGNSA. The CDR3 loop spans 14 amino acids. Trimming removed 8 bases at V and 3 bases at J, with 14 bases between. For the CDR3, the DNA is TGTGCCAGCCGCCGGGACTTACTCTACAATGAGCAGTTCTTC. Protein product: CASRRDLLYNEQFF.

This rearrangement joins TRBV7-3 to TRBJ2-1; 8 bases align to TRBD2. The CDR3 extends over 19 amino acids. Germline loops: CDR1 SGHTA, CDR2 FQGTGA. J was trimmed by 6 bases and V by 1 base; bases with no gene match: 17. The CDR3 nucleotides read TGTGCCAGCAGCTTAAAACCCCCAAACCGAGCGGGGGCCTTCAATGAGCAGTTCTTC. It specifies CASSLKPPNRAGAFNEQFF.

The rearrangement links TRBV29-1 to TRBJ1-3; D is perhaps TRBD1 (6 bases). The V gene's germline CDR1 is SQVTM and CDR2 ANQGSEA. Trimming shortened V by 6 bases and J by 2 bases, and 11 bases separated the two germline ends. The CDR3 consists of 13 residues. This CDR3 is CSVATGAGNTIYF. CDR3 DNA sequence: TGCAGCGTCGCGACAGGAGCTGGAAACACCATATATTTT.

This clone has just a few counts. The DNA for the CDR3 is TGCAGCGTCCGGGATAACAGGAAAGCTTTCTTT. It is translated as CSVRDNRKAFF. The chain carries TRBV29-1 and TRBJ1-1, with D perhaps matching TRBD1 (5 bases). CDR3 length equals 11 residues. Trimming stripped 6 bases from V and 9 bases from J, with 14 bases between. The germline V gene has CDR1 SQVTM and CDR2 ANQGSEA.

The CDR3 nucleotides are TGTGCCAGCAGCCGGGGGGGACGCACTGAAGCTTTCTTT. This encodes CASSRGGRTEAFF. The chain combines TRBV7-6 with TRBJ1-1; maybe TRBD1 (5 bases). The CDR3 length is 13 residues. Trimming removed 5 bases at V and 4 bases at J, with 11 bases between. Germline V CDR1 and CDR2: SGHVS, FNYEAQ.

The chain uses TRBV5-6 and TRBJ2-4; D may be TRBD1 (5 bases). The CDR3 is 15 amino acids. V lost 0 bases, J lost 1 base, and 8 bases lay in between. CDR1 is SGHDT and CDR2 is YYEEEE in the germline V gene. CDR3 amino acids: CASSLAAGAKNIQYF. The CDR3 DNA reads as TGTGCCAGCAGCTTGGCCGCAGGGGCCAAAAACATTCAGTACTTC.

The V gene is TRBV6-5, the J gene TRBJ2-5; 8 bases are a match to TRBD2. V shed 7 bases and J 1 base; nucleotides not matched to a gene: 8. Germline V gives CDR1 MNHEY, CDR2 SVGAGI. The CDR3 sequence is 15 residues long. For the CDR3, the DNA is TGTGCCAGCAACCAACTAGCGGCCAGCCAAGAGACCCAGTACTTC. This encodes CASNQLAASQETQYF.

The J gene is TRBJ2-7, the V gene TRBV20-1; TRBD2 might be the D (7 bases). The V gene lost 2 bases and the J gene lost 9 bases, with 11 bases spanning the gap. The CDR3 length is 11 residues. Looked up from germline, CDR1 is DFQATT and CDR2 is SNEGSKA (reference sequence). The chain's CDR3 is CSARNGGRQYF. The CDR3, as DNA: TGCAGTGCTAGAAACGGGGGGCGGCAGTACTTC.

The chain uses TRBV9 and TRBJ2-1, with D perhaps TRBD2 (5 bases). The CDR3 has 15 residues. Germline V lookup: CDR1 SGDLS, CDR2 YYNGEE. Deletions cut 2 bases from V and 0 bases from J, with 9 bases between. The CDR3 bases are TGTGCCAGCAGCGTTCGAGCGGACTCCTACAATGAGCAGTTCTTC. It encodes CASSVRADSYNEQFF.

This chain joins TRBV4-3 and TRBJ2-2; 7 bases agree with TRBD2. The CDR3 runs to 15 residues. Per germline, CDR1 LGHNA and CDR2 YSLEER. After removal of 1 base from V and 6 bases from J, the junction contained 5 bases not matched to a gene. The CDR3 region is CASSQGRLAAGELFF. In DNA form, the CDR3 reads TGCGCCAGCAGCCAAGGCCGACTAGCTGCCGGGGAGCTGTTTTTT.

This chain connects TRBV19 to TRBJ1-1; D remains ambiguous. The germline gives CDR1 LNHDA, CDR2 SQIVND (reference sequence). Between the trimmed V and J ends, which lost 5 bases and 5 bases, there was a span of 12 bases. This CDR3 comprises 13 residues. The CDR3 here is CASSQVERTEAFF. The CDR3 bases are TGTGCCAGTAGTCAGGTAGAGAGGACTGAAGCTTTCTTT.

This chain connects TRBV6-5 to TRBJ1-5, with D hard to call. Germline V gene sequence: CDR1 MNHEY, CDR2 SVGAGI. Between the trimmed V and J ends, which lost 6 bases and 7 bases, there was a span of 10 bases. The CDR3 is 12 amino acids. In DNA form, the CDR3 reads TGTGCCAGCAGCTTCACCGGGCAGCCCCAGCATTTT. Encoded protein: CASSFTGQPQHF.